These 22 T cell receptor beta chains came from one sample sequenced in a study of cytomegalovirus exposure and HLA in healthy donors. PCR involved 60 Vbeta and 13 Jbeta primers. This table comes from immunoSEQ multiplex PCR, and its TCRdb copy is limited to in-frame clones, with some not included. Of 100,000 to 150,000 clones listed, 82% were seen once; the top ten hold 2.7%. Material for sequencing was PBMCs. The receptors come from a boy younger than 10 in good health and CMV-seronegative.

DNA for the CDR3: TGTGCCAGCAGTATGCGGGGGGCGGGCGAGCAGTACTTC. As protein: CASSMRGAGEQYF. V gene TRBV27 combines with J gene TRBJ2-7, with 8 bases that match TRBD2. From germline, CDR1 is MNHEY and CDR2 SMNVEV (reference sequence). V lost 5 bases, J lost 6 bases, and 6 bases stayed unmatched. The CDR3 runs 13 residues.

V is TRBV10-1 and J is TRBJ2-1; a possible D gene is TRBD2 (6 bases). CDR1 is WNHNN and CDR2 is SYGVQD in the germline V gene (reference sequence). This CDR3 spans 15 amino acids. V was trimmed by 6 bases and J by 7 bases, leaving 19 bases between them. The CDR3 DNA sequence: TGCGCCAGCAGCAACCGTGGCGGGAAGGGTAATGAGCAGTTCTTC. Amino acid sequence: CASSNRGGKGNEQFF.

Concerning this clone: A junction end diverges from the germline sequence, so it may reflect a read error. This same CDR3 is encoded by further DNA sequences in the sample. The chain recombines TRBV5-6 with TRBJ2-3, with TRBD2 matching 11 bases. This CDR3 spans 16 amino acids. Looked up from germline, CDR1 is SGHDT and CDR2 is YYEEEE. The CDR3: CASSWGLADSTDTQYF. The CDR3 DNA reads as TGTGCCAGCAGTTGGGGACTAGCGGATAGCACAGATACACAGTATTTT.

V and J are TRBV27 and TRBJ2-3; tentatively, D is TRBD2 (7 bases). CDR1 is MNHEY, CDR2 SMNVEV, per germline (reference sequence). The CDR3 loop spans 20 amino acids. V gave up 5 bases and J gave up 5 bases, with 32 bases separating them. The CDR3 coding sequence is TGTGCCAGCAGTAAGAGAGATATGATCGGCCGGGGGAGGGGGAAAGATACGCAGTATTTT. Translation gives CASSKRDMIGRGRGKDTQYF.

CDR3 sequence reads: CASSQFSSGTGDSEQYF. The CDR3 DNA sequence: TGTGCCAGCAGCCAATTCAGTTCCGGGACAGGGGATAGCGAGCAGTACTTC. This chain connects TRBV4-2 to TRBJ2-7; 10 bases are a match to TRBD1. CDR1 and CDR2 from the germline V gene are LGHNA and YNFKEQ. The CDR3 runs to 17 residues. Trimming took 2 bases from V and 6 from J; bases not matched to a gene: 13.

CDR3 nucleotide sequence: TGTGCCAGCAGCGTCCAGCGGGAGGCTCGCATAGATACGCAGTATTTT. It is translated as CASSVQREARIDTQYF. The chain couples TRBV13 to TRBJ2-3; 9 bases line up with TRBD2. The CDR3 is 16 amino acids. In germline, CDR1 is PRHDT, CDR2 FYEKMQ (reference sequence). The ends lost 5 bases at V and 5 bases at J; junction bases unmatched: 11.

Regarding this clone: The sample carries other DNA sequences with the same CDR3. The chain joins TRBV7-9 to TRBJ2-3, with 15 bases lining up with TRBD2. Trimming removed 1 base from V and 5 bases from J; junction bases left unmatched: 7. CDR1 is SEHNR, CDR2 FQNEAQ, per germline (reference sequence). The CDR3 is 18 residues long. The CDR3 protein is CASSLGTSGGAWRDTQYF. CDR3 in DNA: TGTGCCAGCAGCTTAGGGACTAGCGGGGGGGCCTGGAGAGATACGCAGTATTTT.

V is TRBV5-4 and J is TRBJ1-1; D not resolved. Germline V gene lookup returns CDR1 SGHNT and CDR2 YYREEE (reference sequence). The CDR3 runs to 14 residues. Trimming pared 3 bases from V and 4 bases from J, leaving 13 bases between. The CDR3 nucleotides read TGTGCCAGCAGCTATTCGGGTCCCCTCACTGAAGCTTTCTTT. It is translated as CASSYSGPLTEAFF. Drawing the rest from reference TRBV5-4 and TRBJ1-1, the complete variable domain is ETGVTQSPTHLIKTRGQQVTLRCSSQSGHNTVSWYQQALGQGPQFIFQYYREEENGRGNFPPRFSGLQFPNYSSELNVNALELDDSALYLCASSYSGPLTEAFFGQGTRLTVV.

The gene calls are TRBV12-5 and TRBJ1-3; the match to TRBD1 covers 8 bases. Germline CDR1 LGHNT, CDR2 FRNRAP. This CDR3 is 18 amino acids long. J lost 1 base, V lost 6 bases, and 14 bases had no gene match. The CDR3 sequence is CASGPPWTGKRSGNTIYF. The CDR3 DNA reads TGTGCTAGTGGCCCACCGTGGACAGGGAAAAGATCTGGAAACACCATATATTTT.

This clone has only one observation. The CDR3, as DNA: TGTGCCAGCAGCTCGAACCCCGGGGTCACTTCTGTGCGGGCCACCTTC. Its protein product is CASSSNPGVTSVRATF. This chain connects TRBV7-9 to TRBJ1-2; no clear D. The CDR3 extends over 16 amino acids. The V gene lost 4 bases and the J gene lost 13 bases, with 28 bases spanning the gap. CDR1 is SEHNR and CDR2 is FQNEAQ in the germline V gene (reference sequence). Looking up the rest from reference TRBV7-9 and TRBJ1-2 gives the full variable domain: DTGVSQNPRHKITKRGQNVTFRCDPISEHNRLYWYRQTLGQGPEFLTYFQNEAQLEKSRLLSDRFSAERPKGSFSTLEIQRTEQGDSAMYLCASSSNPGVTSVRATFGSGTRLTVV.

The gene calls are TRBV7-8 and TRBJ1-6; D remains unclear. Trimming took off 5 bases at V and 9 bases at J, with 14 bases between the two ends. Germline values: CDR1 SGHVS, CDR2 FQNEAQ. The CDR3 loop spans 14 amino acids. The DNA for the CDR3 is TGTGCCAGCAGCCGCTCCGGGGTCGGTTCACCCCTCCACTTT. Translating gives CASSRSGVGSPLHF.

The chain employs TRBV28 and TRBJ1-4; 7 nucleotides align to TRBD1. This CDR3 comprises 14 residues. After removal of 4 bases from V and 3 bases from J, the junction contained 2 bases not matched to a gene. Per germline, CDR1 MDHEN and CDR2 SYDVKM. Here the CDR3 reads CASSWGQPNEKLFF. The CDR3 DNA is TGTGCCAGCAGTTGGGGACAGCCTAATGAAAAACTGTTTTTT.

The V and J genes are TRBV4-2 and TRBJ2-7, with 7 bases fitting TRBD1. Germline-derived CDR1 and CDR2 are LGHNA and YNFKEQ. The V segment lost 1 base and the J segment 5 bases; nucleotides outside the gene matches: 8. This CDR3 spans 15 amino acids. The CDR3 is CASSQAGTVPDEQYF. For the CDR3, the DNA is TGTGCCAGCAGCCAAGCCGGGACAGTTCCCGACGAGCAGTACTTC.

The chain is built from TRBV10-2 and TRBJ2-1; 7 bases agree with TRBD2. The trim removed 3 bases at V and 7 bases at J, leaving 9 bases unmatched. Germline V gene sequence: CDR1 WSHSY, CDR2 SAAADI. This CDR3 comprises 15 residues. CDR3 amino acids: CASSETGGEGNEQFF. The CDR3 region has the DNA TGCGCCAGCAGTGAAACGGGAGGTGAGGGGAATGAGCAGTTCTTC.

The chain couples TRBV19 to TRBJ2-3, with 8 positions matching TRBD1. This CDR3 spans 14 amino acids. The V gene end was trimmed by 4 bases and the J gene end by 2 bases; junction bases not matched to a gene: 2. The V gene's germline CDR1 is LNHDA and CDR2 SQIVND (reference sequence). The CDR3 reads CASSTGGLTDTQYF. The DNA for the CDR3 is TGTGCCAGTAGTACAGGGGGCCTCACAGATACGCAGTATTTT.

This clone has just one count. The chain uses TRBV4-1 and TRBJ2-1; the match to TRBD2 covers 10 bases. The V gene's germline CDR1 is MGHRA and CDR2 YSYEKL. This CDR3 has 15 amino acids. J lost 5 bases, V lost 4 bases, and 5 bases had no gene match. CDR3 DNA: TGCGCCAGCAGCCGGCCAGCGGGAGGGCACAATGAGCAGTTCTTC. As protein: CASSRPAGGHNEQFF.

The chain employs TRBV27 and TRBJ1-1; no definite D call. The CDR3 has 13 residues. V dropped 6 bases and J dropped 6 bases, with 14 bases sitting between them. In germline, CDR1 is MNHEY, CDR2 SMNVEV (reference sequence). Written as DNA, the CDR3 is TGTGCCAGCAGGAGCACGGGAATGGCTGAAGCTTTCTTT. Residues: CASRSTGMAEAFF.

To note about this clone: One end of the junction does not line up with germline, which may come from a read error. This sequence joins TRBV27 and TRBJ1-2; 10 positions match TRBD1. CDR3 length: 13 residues. Germline V gene data show CDR1 as MNHEY and CDR2 as SMNVEV (reference sequence). The CDR3 is CCTYGTGENGYTF. In nucleotides, the CDR3 is TGCTGCACCTACGGGACAGGGGAAAATGGCTACACCTTC.

CDR3 amino acids: CASSQVGLEETQYF. The CDR3 region has the DNA TGTGCCAGCAGCCAAGTTGGTCTAGAAGAGACCCAGTACTTC. The V and J genes are TRBV14 and TRBJ2-5, with D unclear. The length of the CDR3 is 14 residues. Germline lookup yields CDR1 SGHDN and CDR2 FVKESK. V was pared by 1 base and J by 3 bases, with 9 bases between.

The V and J genes are TRBV6-6 and TRBJ1-5; D ambiguous. The germline V gene has CDR1 MNHNY and CDR2 SVGAGI (reference sequence). CDR3 length: 14 residues. V shed 0 bases and J shed 2 bases, with 5 bases lying between them. Here the CDR3 reads CASSYSGGNQPQHF. Here the CDR3 DNA reads TGTGCCAGCAGTTACTCCGGGGGCAATCAGCCCCAGCATTTT.

This clone was seen a few times. The chain carries TRBV4-3 and TRBJ2-2, with D possibly TRBD2 on 6 matching bases. This CDR3 has 19 residues. V lost 0 bases to trimming and J lost 0 bases, with 17 bases between them. CDR1 is LGHNA and CDR2 is YSLEER in the germline V gene. The CDR3 protein is CASSQDRVQAGPNTGELFF. The CDR3 DNA reads TGCGCCAGCAGCCAAGATCGTGTCCAAGCGGGCCCGAACACCGGGGAGCTGTTTTTT.

The genes are TRBV14 and TRBJ1-1, with D uncertain. Germline CDR1 reads SGHDN; CDR2 reads FVKESK. This CDR3 has 16 residues. V was pared by 4 bases and J by 4 bases, with 19 bases between. This CDR3 is CASSPLRRAEGTEAFF. The CDR3 nucleotides are TGTGCCAGCAGCCCCCTCCGGAGGGCGGAGGGCACTGAAGCTTTCTTT.